The 15 T cell receptor beta chains below were found in one sample sequenced in a study of cytotoxic CD8 clonotypes in ibrutinib-treated CLL. The assay was immunoSEQ multiplex PCR, and TCRdb's table has in-frame clones only and misses some. Of under 300,000 clones listed, around 70% are singletons. The sample here was PBMCs, taken after 24 months of ibrutinib treatment. The source of these receptors is a human donor with chronic lymphocytic leukemia.

DNA for the CDR3: TGTGCCAGCAGGCTGCGGGGGAAGGACCAAGAGACCCAGTACTTC. Its translation: CASRLRGKDQETQYF. The rearrangement uses TRBV11-2 and TRBJ2-5; 7 bases match TRBD2. V dropped 6 bases and J dropped 0; count of bases not matched to a gene: 7. The germline CDR1 and CDR2 sequences are SGHAT and FQNNGV. This CDR3 comprises 15 residues.

Worth noting for this clone: The junction differs from germline at one of its ends, possibly a read error. This chain connects TRBV7-9 to TRBJ2-7; 11 positions agree with TRBD2. From germline, CDR1 is SEHNR and CDR2 FQNEAQ (reference sequence). The CDR3 has 12 residues. CDR3 residues: CASSSQLAGETF. The CDR3 nucleotides read TGTGCCAGCAGCTCGCAACTAGCGGGAGAAACCTTC.

This chain joins TRBV19 and TRBJ2-5; TRBD1 agrees at 11 bases. The CDR3 totals 13 residues. The V and J ends lost 4 bases and 9 bases, in that order; junction bases with no gene match: 4. Germline lookup yields CDR1 LNHDA and CDR2 SQIVND (reference sequence). The CDR3 nucleotides are TGTGCCAGTAGTAGCGGACAGGGGGCCTCCCAGTACTTC. The encoded protein is CASSSGQGASQYF.

The chain joins TRBV28 to TRBJ1-2, with 9 bases matching TRBD1. Germline assignment: CDR1 MDHEN and CDR2 SYDVKM. This CDR3 spans 14 amino acids. With 10 bases clipped from V and 2 bases from J, the junction kept 8 bases outside the gene matches. The CDR3 nucleotides read TGTGCCACTCTCTCGACAGGGGGGAACTATGGCTACACCTTC. The encoded protein is CATLSTGGNYGYTF.

The V gene is TRBV19, the J gene TRBJ2-7, with 10 positions matching TRBD1. This CDR3 is built from 15 residues. The J segment lost 2 bases and the V segment lost 3 bases, leaving 4 bases of the junction unmatched. Per the germline V gene, CDR1 is LNHDA and CDR2 is SQIVND (reference sequence). The DNA of the CDR3 is TGTGCCAGTAGTATTGGACAGGGGGTCGCCTACGAGCAGTACTTC. Amino acid sequence: CASSIGQGVAYEQYF.

The genes are TRBV5-1 and TRBJ2-7; 12 bases are a match to TRBD1. V dropped 0 bases and J dropped 7; count of bases not matched to a gene: 5. The CDR3 covers 15 residues. Per germline, CDR1 SGHRS and CDR2 YFSETQ. The CDR3: CASSLAGQGAGEQYF. CDR3 DNA: TGCGCCAGCAGCTTGGCGGGACAGGGGGCTGGAGAGCAGTACTTC.

This chain links TRBV20-1 with TRBJ2-7; unclear D gene. V gave up 4 bases and J gave up 6 bases, with 10 bases separating them. Looked up from germline, CDR1 is DFQATT and CDR2 is SNEGSKA (reference sequence). The CDR3 has 11 residues. The CDR3 loop is CSAKPGLEQYF. The CDR3 nucleotides are TGCAGTGCTAAGCCGGGTCTCGAGCAGTACTTC.

This clone was detected only a few times. The J gene is TRBJ1-1, the V gene TRBV15, with D possibly being TRBD1 (6 bases). V gave up 1 base and J gave up 6 bases, with 9 bases separating them. The germline V gene has CDR1 LNHNV and CDR2 YYDKDF (reference sequence). There are 13 residues in the CDR3. CDR3 DNA: TGTGCCACCAGCAGAGGACAGGACTCTGAAGCTTTCTTT. Translating gives CATSRGQDSEAFF. Together with reference TRBV15 and TRBJ1-1, the CDR3 gives the full variable domain: DAMVIQNPRYQVTQFGKPVTLSCSQTLNHNVMYWYQQKSSQAPKLLFHYYDKDFNNEADTPDNFQSRRPNTSFCFLDIRSPGLGDTAMYLCATSRGQDSEAFFGQGTRLTVV.

This clone was found once. The chain links TRBV5-4 to TRBJ2-7; TRBD2 matches at 10 bases. The V gene end was trimmed by 2 bases and the J gene end by 4 bases; junction bases not matched to a gene: 3. Germline-derived CDR1 and CDR2 are SGHNT and YYREEE (reference sequence). There are 14 residues in the CDR3. This CDR3 reads CASSFGTSEYEQYF. The CDR3 DNA follows: TGTGCCAGCAGCTTCGGGACTAGCGAATACGAGCAGTACTTC.

The chain uses TRBV7-2 and TRBJ2-1; D uncertain. The CDR3 has 14 amino acids. V shed 6 bases and J shed 8 bases, with 17 bases lying between them. Germline CDR1 SGHTA, CDR2 FQGNSA. The CDR3 DNA follows: TGTGCCAGCAGGCTGAGTTTGGCCGGCGATGAGCAGTTCTTC. It is translated as CASRLSLAGDEQFF.

The chain has TRBV7-2 and TRBJ2-1; perhaps TRBD2 as D (6 bases). Germline CDR1 is SGHTA and CDR2 is FQGNSA. With 10 bases removed from V and 3 bases from J, the gap between germline ends came to 13 bases. This CDR3 has 13 amino acids. CDR3 region: CATNPGVYNEQFF. CDR3 nucleotide sequence: TGTGCCACCAACCCGGGGGTCTACAATGAGCAGTTCTTC.

This sequence joins TRBV5-1 and TRBJ2-7, with TRBD2 as a possible D gene (5 bases). Looked up from germline, CDR1 is SGHRS and CDR2 is YFSETQ. The CDR3 sequence is 15 residues long. Trimming shortened V by 2 bases and J by 0 bases, and 12 bases separated the two germline ends. The CDR3, as DNA: TGCGCCAGCAGCTTCAACCGAGGGAGCTCCTACGAGCAGTACTTC. It encodes CASSFNRGSSYEQYF.

The chain uses TRBV15 and TRBJ2-2; tentatively, D is TRBD1 or TRBD2 (5 bases each). CDR1 is LNHNV and CDR2 is YYDKDF in the germline V gene (reference sequence). Trimming removed 0 bases at V and 0 bases at J, with 11 bases between. The CDR3 covers 17 residues. The CDR3 protein is CATSRDRGRSNTGELFF. CDR3 sequence (DNA): TGTGCCACCAGCAGAGATCGGGGCAGATCGAACACCGGGGAGCTGTTTTTT.

The rearrangement links TRBV5-6 to TRBJ1-1; D is uncertain. The V gene lost 2 bases and the J gene lost 1 base, with 9 bases spanning the gap. CDR3 length: 14 residues. CDR1 SGHDT and CDR2 YYEEEE come from the germline V gene. In nucleotides, the CDR3 is TGTGCCAGCAGCTTTAGGGCAAAGAACACTGAAGCTTTCTTT. Translating it yields CASSFRAKNTEAFF.

J is TRBJ2-7 and V is TRBV25-1; no firm D call. V was pared by 8 bases and J by 1 base, with 6 bases between. Looked up from germline, CDR1 is MGHDK and CDR2 is SYGVNS. This CDR3 is 11 amino acids long. CDR3 region: CASSTSYEQYF. The CDR3 DNA sequence: TGTGCCAGCTCGACATCCTACGAGCAGTACTTC.